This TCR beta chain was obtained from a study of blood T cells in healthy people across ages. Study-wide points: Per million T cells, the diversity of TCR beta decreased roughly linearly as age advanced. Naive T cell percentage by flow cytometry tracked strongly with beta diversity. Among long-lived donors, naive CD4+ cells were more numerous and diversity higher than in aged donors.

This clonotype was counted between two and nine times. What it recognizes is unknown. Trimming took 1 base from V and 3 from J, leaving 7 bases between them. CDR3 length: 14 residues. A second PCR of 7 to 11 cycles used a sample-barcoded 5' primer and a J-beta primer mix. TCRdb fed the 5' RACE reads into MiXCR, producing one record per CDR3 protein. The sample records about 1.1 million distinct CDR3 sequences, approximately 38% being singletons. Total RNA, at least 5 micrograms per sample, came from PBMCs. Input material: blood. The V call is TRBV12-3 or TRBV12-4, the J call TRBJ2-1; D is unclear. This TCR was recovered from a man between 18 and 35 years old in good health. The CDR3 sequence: CASSLDGRYNEQFF. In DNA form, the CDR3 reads TGTGCCAGCAGTTTAGATGGCCGCTACAATGAGCAGTTCTTC.